What follows describes a single T cell receptor (beta chain). This sample was taken from a study of cytomegalovirus exposure and HLA in healthy donors. Sequenced by immunoSEQ multiplex PCR; TCRdb stores in-frame clones only, minus some. This sample has about 160,000 clones, with 88% found just once. With V trimmed by 0 bases and J by 0 bases, 4 bases remained unmatched. The CDR3 is made up of 16 amino acids. CDR1 and CDR2 (germline): SGHRS, YFSETQ. The sequence derives from a man younger than 35 in good health and CMV-seronegative. Material for sequencing was PBMCs. This chain links TRBV5-1 with TRBJ2-7; 9 bases fit TRBD1. The chain's CDR3 is CASSLAGTGYSYEQYF. For the CDR3, the DNA is TGCGCCAGCAGCTTGGCAGGGACAGGGTACTCCTACGAGCAGTACTTC.